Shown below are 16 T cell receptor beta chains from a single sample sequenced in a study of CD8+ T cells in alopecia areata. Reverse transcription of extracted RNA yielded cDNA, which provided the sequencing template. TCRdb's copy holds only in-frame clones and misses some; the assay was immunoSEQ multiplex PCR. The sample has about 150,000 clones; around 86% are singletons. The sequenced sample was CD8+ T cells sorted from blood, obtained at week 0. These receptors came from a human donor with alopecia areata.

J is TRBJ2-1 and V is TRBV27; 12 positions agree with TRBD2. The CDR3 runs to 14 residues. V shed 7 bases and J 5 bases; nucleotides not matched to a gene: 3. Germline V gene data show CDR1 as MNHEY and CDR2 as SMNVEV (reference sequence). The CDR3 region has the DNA TGTGCCAGCACCCGGACTAGCGGGGACAATGAGCAGTTCTTC. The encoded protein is CASTRTSGDNEQFF.

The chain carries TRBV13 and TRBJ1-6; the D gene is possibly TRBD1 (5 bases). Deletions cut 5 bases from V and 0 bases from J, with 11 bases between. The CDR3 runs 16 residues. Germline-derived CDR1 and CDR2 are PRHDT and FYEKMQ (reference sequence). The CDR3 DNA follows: TGTGCCAGCAGCGAGGGACCGAGCTCCTATAATTCACCCCTCCACTTT. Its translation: CASSEGPSSYNSPLHF.

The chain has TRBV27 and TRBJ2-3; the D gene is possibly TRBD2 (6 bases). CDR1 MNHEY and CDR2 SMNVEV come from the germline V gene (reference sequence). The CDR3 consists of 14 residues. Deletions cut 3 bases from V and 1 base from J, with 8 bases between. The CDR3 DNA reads TGTGCCAGCAGTTTGTGGAGGGGCACAGATACGCAGTATTTT. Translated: CASSLWRGTDTQYF.

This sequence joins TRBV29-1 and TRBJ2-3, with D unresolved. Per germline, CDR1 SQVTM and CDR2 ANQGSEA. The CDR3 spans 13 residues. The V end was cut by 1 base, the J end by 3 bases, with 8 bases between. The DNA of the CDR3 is TGCAGCGTTGAAGTGACCGGGACAGATACGCAGTATTTT. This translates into CSVEVTGTDTQYF.

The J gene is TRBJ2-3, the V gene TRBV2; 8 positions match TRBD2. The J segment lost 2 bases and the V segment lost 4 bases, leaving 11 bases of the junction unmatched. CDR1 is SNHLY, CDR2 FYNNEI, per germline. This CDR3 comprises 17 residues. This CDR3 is CASSGYGASGYTDTQYF. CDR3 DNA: TGTGCCAGCAGTGGGTATGGGGCTAGCGGGTACACAGATACGCAGTATTTT.

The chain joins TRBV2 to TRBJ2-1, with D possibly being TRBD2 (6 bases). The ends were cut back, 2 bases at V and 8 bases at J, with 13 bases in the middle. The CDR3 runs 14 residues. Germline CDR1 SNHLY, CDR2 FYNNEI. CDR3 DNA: TGTGCCAGCAGTGAATGGACTCCGGGGGATGAGCAGTTCTTC. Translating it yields CASSEWTPGDEQFF.

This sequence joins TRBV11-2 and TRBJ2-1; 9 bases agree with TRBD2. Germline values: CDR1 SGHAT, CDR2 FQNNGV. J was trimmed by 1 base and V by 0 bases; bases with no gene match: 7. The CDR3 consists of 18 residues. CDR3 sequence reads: CASSLDEGGRGSYNEQFF. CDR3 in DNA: TGTGCCAGCAGCTTAGATGAAGGCGGGAGGGGTTCCTACAATGAGCAGTTCTTC.

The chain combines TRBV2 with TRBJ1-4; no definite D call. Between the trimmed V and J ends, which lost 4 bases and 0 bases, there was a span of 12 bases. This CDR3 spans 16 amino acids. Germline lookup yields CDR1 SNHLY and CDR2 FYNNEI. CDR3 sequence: CASSATHFATNEKLFF. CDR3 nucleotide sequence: TGTGCCAGCAGTGCGACTCACTTTGCAACTAATGAAAAACTGTTTTTT. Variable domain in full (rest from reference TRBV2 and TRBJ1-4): EPEVTQTPSHQVTQMGQEVILRCVPISNHLYFYWYRQILGQKVEFLVSFYNNEISEKSEIFDDQFSVERPDGSNFTLKIRSTKLEDSAMYFCASSATHFATNEKLFFGSGTQLSVL.

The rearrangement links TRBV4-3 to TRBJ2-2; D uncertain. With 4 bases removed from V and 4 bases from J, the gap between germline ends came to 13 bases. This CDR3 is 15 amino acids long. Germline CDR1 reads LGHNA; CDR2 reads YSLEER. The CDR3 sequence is CASSPLLDSTGELFF. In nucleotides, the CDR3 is TGCGCCAGCAGCCCTTTATTAGACTCCACCGGGGAGCTGTTTTTT.

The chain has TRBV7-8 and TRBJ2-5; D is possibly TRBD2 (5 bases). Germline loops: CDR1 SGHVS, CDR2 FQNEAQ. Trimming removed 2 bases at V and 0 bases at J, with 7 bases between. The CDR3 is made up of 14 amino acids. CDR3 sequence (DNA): TGTGCCAGCAGCTTATGGGAGAACCAAGAGACCCAGTACTTC. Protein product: CASSLWENQETQYF. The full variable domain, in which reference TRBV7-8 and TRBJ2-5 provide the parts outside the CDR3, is GAGVSQSPRYKVAKRGQDVALRCDPISGHVSLFWYQQALGQGPEFLTYFQNEAQLDKSGLPSDRFFAERPEGSVSTLKIQRTQQEDSAVYLCASSLWENQETQYFGPGTRLLVL.

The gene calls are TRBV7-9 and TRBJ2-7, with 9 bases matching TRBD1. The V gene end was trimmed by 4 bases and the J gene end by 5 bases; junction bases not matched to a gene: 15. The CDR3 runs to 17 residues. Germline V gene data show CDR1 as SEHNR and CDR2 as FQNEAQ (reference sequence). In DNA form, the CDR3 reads TGTGCCAGCAGCTCAACCCCGGGACAGGGTAAAGTCGACGAGCAGTACTTC. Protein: CASSSTPGQGKVDEQYF.

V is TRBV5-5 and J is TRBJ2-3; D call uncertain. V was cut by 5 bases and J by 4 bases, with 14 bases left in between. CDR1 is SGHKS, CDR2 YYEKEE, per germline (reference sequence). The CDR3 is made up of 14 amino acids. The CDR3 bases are TGTGCCAGCAGACCGTTGGACGGGCCAGATACGCAGTATTTT. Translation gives CASRPLDGPDTQYF.

The CDR3 loop reads CASSLGAPGAYEQYF. The CDR3 DNA is TGTGCCAGCAGTTTAGGGGCACCCGGGGCCTACGAGCAGTACTTC. The V gene is TRBV27, the J gene TRBJ2-7; D tentatively reads TRBD1 or TRBD2 (5 bases each). There are 15 residues in the CDR3. The germline V gene has CDR1 MNHEY and CDR2 SMNVEV (reference sequence). The V end lost 2 bases, the J end lost 2 bases, and 13 bases lay between the germline ends.

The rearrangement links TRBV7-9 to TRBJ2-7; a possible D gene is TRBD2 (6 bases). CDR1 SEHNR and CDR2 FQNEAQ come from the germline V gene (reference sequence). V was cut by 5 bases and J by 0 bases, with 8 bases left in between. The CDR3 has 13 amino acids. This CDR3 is CASSGRSSYEQYF. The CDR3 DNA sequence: TGTGCCAGCAGCGGGAGGTCCTCCTACGAGCAGTACTTC.

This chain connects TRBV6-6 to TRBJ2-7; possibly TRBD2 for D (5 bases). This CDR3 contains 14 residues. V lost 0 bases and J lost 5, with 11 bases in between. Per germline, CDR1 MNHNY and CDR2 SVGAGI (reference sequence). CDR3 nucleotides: TGTGCCAGCAGTTACTCGGGAGCAACTAACGAGCAGTACTTC. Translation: CASSYSGATNEQYF.

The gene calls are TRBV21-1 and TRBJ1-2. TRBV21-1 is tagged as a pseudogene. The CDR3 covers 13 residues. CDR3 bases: TGTGCCAGCAGTGATGCAGGCGGCTATGGCTACACCTTC. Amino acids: CASSDAGGYGYTF.